The rows below give T cell receptor beta chains drawn from one sample of a study of liver allograft versus peripheral blood T cells. TCRdb re-analysed the reads in MiXCR, keeping a single row per CDR3 protein. The sample lists around 6,100 distinct CDR3 sequences, about 18% occurring once. These TCRs come from a human patient who had a liver transplant. Some T cells may trace back to the graft donor. The CDR3 runs from the conserved cysteine through the conserved F or W. The D gene is left open where the match is weak. Not all rows give a size; the values are once, few, many and, for expanded clones, a class.

clone_size d_call j_call v_call cdr3_nt cdr3_aa
NA NA TRBJ2-1 TRBV29-1 TGCAGCGCGGAACAGCACCGGGCGGAGCAGTTCTTC CSAEQHRAEQFF
NA TRBD2 TRBJ2-3 TRBV20-1 TGCAGTGCCCCCGCTAGCGGGGATAGCACAGATACGCAGTATTTT CSAPASGDSTDTQYF
NA TRBD2 TRBJ2-7 TRBV5-5 TGTGCCAGCAGTGTTGGGACTAGCGACTACGAGCAGTACTTC CASSVGTSDYEQYF
medium-sized TRBD1 TRBJ2-7 TRBV18 TGTGCCAGCTCGGTAGGACAGGGGGCCCCCTACGAGCAGTACTTC CASSVGQGAPYEQYF
few TRBD2 TRBJ2-7 TRBV28 TGTGCCAGCAGATCGGGAGGGCCGCCTGGGCAGTACTTC CASRSGGPPGQYF
few NA TRBJ1-5 TRBV19 TGTGCCAGTAGTATATCACAGACTAAGCCCCAGCATTTT CASSISQTKPQHF
medium-sized NA TRBJ1-6 TRBV19 TGTGCCAGTAGTATAACGGGGAGAGGCGAGAATTCACCCCTCCACTTT CASSITGRGENSPLHF
medium-sized TRBD2 TRBJ2-1 TRBV13 TGTGCCAGCAGCTTAGGGCCCCTGACTAGCGGGATTTTCGATGAGCAGTTCTTC CASSLGPLTSGIFDEQFF
few NA TRBJ2-5 TRBV20-1 TGCAGTGCTACAGGGACATCCGTCGTAGAGACCCAGTACTTC CSATGTSVVETQYF
medium-sized NA TRBJ1-1 TRBV18 TGTGCCAGCTCACAGGAGGGAGGGTTGAACACTGAAGCTTTCTTT CASSQEGGLNTEAFF
medium-sized NA TRBJ1-2 TRBV18 TGTGCCAGCTCACCAGGGGTTGGCTACACCTTC CASSPGVGYTF